Sequencing of this T cell receptor (beta chain) was carried out in a study of cytomegalovirus exposure and HLA in healthy donors. Germline V gene data show CDR1 as MNHNS and CDR2 as SASEGT. The CDR3 contains 16 residues. Trimming stripped 3 bases from V and 5 bases from J, with 19 bases between. It was with 60 Vbeta and 13 Jbeta primers that the PCR ran. Profiling relied on immunoSEQ multiplex PCR, and the TCRdb table lists in-frame clones only, not all of them. The sample yields tens of thousands of clones, about 81% seen once. The sequence came from a man aged 18 to 30 in good health and CMV-seronegative. The V gene is TRBV6-1, the J gene TRBJ2-5, with TRBD2 as a possible D gene (6 bases). The sample was PBMCs. Written as DNA, the CDR3 is TGTGCCAGCAGTGAGTTCCCGGGGCCGAGCGGGGAGACCCAGTACTTC. Residues: CASSEFPGPSGETQYF.